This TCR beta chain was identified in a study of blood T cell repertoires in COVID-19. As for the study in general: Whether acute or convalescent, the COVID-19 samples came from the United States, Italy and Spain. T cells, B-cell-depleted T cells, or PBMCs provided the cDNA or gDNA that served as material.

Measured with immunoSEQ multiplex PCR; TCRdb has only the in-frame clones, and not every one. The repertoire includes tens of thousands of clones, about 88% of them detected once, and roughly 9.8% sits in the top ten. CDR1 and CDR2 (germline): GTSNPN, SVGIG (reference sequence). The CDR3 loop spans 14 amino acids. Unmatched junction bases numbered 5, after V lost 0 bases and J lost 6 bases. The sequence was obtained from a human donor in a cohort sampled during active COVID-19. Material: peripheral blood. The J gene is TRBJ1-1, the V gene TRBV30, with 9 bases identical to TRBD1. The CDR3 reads CAWSVTGGTSEAFF. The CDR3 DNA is TGTGCCTGGAGTGTGACAGGGGGGACCTCTGAAGCTTTCTTT.